The T cell receptor beta chain under discussion was sequenced for a study of cytomegalovirus exposure and HLA in healthy donors. This PCR relied on a set of 60 Vbeta primers and 13 Jbeta primers. Profiled with immunoSEQ multiplex PCR; TCRdb holds only in-frame clones, not every one. The data hold around 120,000 clones, with 75% to 85% observed a single time. The TCR was taken from a woman in her fifties or sixties in good health and CMV-seropositive. What was sequenced was PBMCs.

The CDR3 coding sequence is TGTGCCAGCAGCAAATGGAACTCCACCTTGGAGTACGAGCAGTACTTC. Translating gives CASSKWNSTLEYEQYF. The V gene is TRBV21-1, the J gene TRBJ2-7; TRBD2 reflects the table's D call only, with no check against the DNA. TRBV21-1 is annotated as a pseudogene. This CDR3 has 16 amino acids.